This T cell receptor beta chain stems from a study of blood T cell repertoires in COVID-19. Study details: Sources were T cells, B-cell-depleted T cells, or PBMCs; the material itself was cDNA or gDNA.

Authors' data handling: Reference gene primers were amplified, and this amplification served to estimate nucleated cell counts. Generated by immunoSEQ multiplex PCR, the TCRdb table keeps only in-frame clones and is missing some. V and J calls and clone size are as listed in that table; D and trimming were resolved from the DNA. In the table there are approximately 190,000 clones, approximately 84% of which are singletons. This CDR3 has 14 amino acids. Germline V lookup: CDR1 MNHEY, CDR2 SVGAGI. Trimming left V 6 bases short and J 1 base short, with 12 bases between. The chain employs TRBV6-5 and TRBJ1-1; possible D gene TRBD1, 5 bases. This clonotype was sampled from a woman in her sixties or seventies with active or convalescent COVID-19. Sequenced sample: peripheral blood. In DNA form, the CDR3 reads TGTGCCAGCAGGCCTCCGGGGGAGAACACTGAAGCTTTCTTT. Translation gives CASRPPGENTEAFF.